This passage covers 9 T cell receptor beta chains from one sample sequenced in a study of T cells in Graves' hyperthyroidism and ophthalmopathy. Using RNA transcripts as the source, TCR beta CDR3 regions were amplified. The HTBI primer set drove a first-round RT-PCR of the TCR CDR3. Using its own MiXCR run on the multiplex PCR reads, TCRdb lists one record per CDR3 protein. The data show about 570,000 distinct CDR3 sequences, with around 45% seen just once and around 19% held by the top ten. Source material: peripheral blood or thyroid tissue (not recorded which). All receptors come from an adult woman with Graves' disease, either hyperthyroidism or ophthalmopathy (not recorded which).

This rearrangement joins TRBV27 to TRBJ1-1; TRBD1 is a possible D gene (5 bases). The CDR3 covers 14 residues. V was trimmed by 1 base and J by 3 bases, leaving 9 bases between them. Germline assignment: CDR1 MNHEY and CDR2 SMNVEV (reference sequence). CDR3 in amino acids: CASSLLAGHTEAFF. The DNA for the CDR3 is TGTGCCAGCAGTTTATTGGCGGGGCACACTGAAGCTTTCTTT.

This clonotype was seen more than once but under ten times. The CDR3 coding sequence is TGTGCCAGCAGCTTTCAAACAGGATCTGGGGCCAACGTCCTGACTTTC. It encodes CASSFQTGSGANVLTF. The V gene is TRBV7-9, the J gene TRBJ2-6; maybe TRBD1 (5 bases). V was cut by 3 bases and J by 1 base, with 10 bases left in between. The germline V gene encodes CDR1 SEHNR and CDR2 FQNEAQ (reference sequence). The CDR3 consists of 16 residues.

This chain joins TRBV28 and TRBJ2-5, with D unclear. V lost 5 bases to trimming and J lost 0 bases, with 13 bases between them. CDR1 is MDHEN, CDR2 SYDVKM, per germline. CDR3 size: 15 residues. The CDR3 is CASSPTVPYQETQYF. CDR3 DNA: TGTGCCAGCAGTCCCACGGTTCCGTACCAAGAGACCCAGTACTTC.

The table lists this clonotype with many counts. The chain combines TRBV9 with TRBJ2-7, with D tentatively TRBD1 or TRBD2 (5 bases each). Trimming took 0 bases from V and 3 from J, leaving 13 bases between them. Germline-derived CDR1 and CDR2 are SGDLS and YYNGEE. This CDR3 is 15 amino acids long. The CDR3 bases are TGTGCCAGCAGCGTAGGCCTCTGGGACGTCTACGAGCAGTACTTC. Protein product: CASSVGLWDVYEQYF. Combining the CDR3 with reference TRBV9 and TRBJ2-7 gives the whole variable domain DSGVTQTPKHLITATGQRVTLRCSPRSGDLSVYWYQQSLDQGLQFLIQYYNGEERAKGNILERFSAQQFPDLHSELNLSSLELGDSALYFCASSVGLWDVYEQYFGPGTRLTVT.

The CDR3 coding sequence is TGCGCCAGCAGTCCCTTGACAGGGGAAGAGCAGTACTTC. This gives the protein CASSPLTGEEQYF. The chain combines TRBV10-2 with TRBJ2-7, with 8 bases that match TRBD1. Germline trimming cut 5 bases from V and 7 bases from J; bases unmatched to any gene: 7. Germline assignment: CDR1 WSHSY and CDR2 SAAADI. The CDR3 has 13 residues.

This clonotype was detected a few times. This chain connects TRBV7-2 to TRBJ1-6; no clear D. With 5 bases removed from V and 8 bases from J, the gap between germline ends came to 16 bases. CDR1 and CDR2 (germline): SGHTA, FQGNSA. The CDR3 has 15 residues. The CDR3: CASSPTVEGDSPLHF. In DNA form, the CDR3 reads TGTGCCAGCAGCCCTACGGTGGAGGGAGATTCACCCCTCCACTTT.

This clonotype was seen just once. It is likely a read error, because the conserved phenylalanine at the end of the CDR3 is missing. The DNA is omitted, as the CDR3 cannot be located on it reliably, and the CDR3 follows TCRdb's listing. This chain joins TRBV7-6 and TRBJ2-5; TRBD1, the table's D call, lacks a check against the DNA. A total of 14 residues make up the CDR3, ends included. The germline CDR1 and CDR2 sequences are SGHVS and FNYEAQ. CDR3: CASSLGGYGYTFGS.

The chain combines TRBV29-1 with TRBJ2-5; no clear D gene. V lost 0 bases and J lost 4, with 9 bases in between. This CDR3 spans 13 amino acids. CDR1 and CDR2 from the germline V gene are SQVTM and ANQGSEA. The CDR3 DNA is TGCAGCGTTGAAGATCACGGCAGAGAGACCCAGTACTTC. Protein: CSVEDHGRETQYF.

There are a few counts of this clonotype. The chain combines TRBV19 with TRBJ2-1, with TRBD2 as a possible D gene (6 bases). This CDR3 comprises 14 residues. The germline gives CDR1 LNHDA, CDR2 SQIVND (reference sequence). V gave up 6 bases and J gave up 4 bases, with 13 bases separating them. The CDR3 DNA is TGTGCCAGTAGAGGCGGGAACAGGTACAATGAGCAGTTCTTC. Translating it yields CASRGGNRYNEQFF.